Included here is one T cell receptor (beta chain) sequence, with context. This clone has only one observation. The antigen it binds to is not known. No base quality values were provided; no much bigger clone lies one nucleotide off. Libraries were made using the immunoSEQ multiplex PCR assay. The multiplex PCR relied on a mix of 60 forward primers for TCR Vbeta segments and 13 reverse primers for TCR Jbeta segments. The CDR3 region of rearranged TCR beta genes was amplified from genomic DNA by a multiplex PCR assay. Amplified TCR beta libraries were sequenced as 87-base-pair reads on the Illumina HiSeq System. The study's processing was this. A later analysis tallied around 80 million unique TCR beta chains across the roughly 610 repertoires, and approximately 11 million of those chains were shared by two or more donors. A nearest-neighbor algorithm error-corrected the raw reads and collapsed the reads into unique sequences, merging closely related sequences to remove PCR and sequencing errors. V, D and J gene segments were assigned by aligning CDR3 sequences to IMGT reference sequences. For a sequence to be retained, a match of at least six nucleotides was required to both a V gene segment and a J gene segment. A rearrangement was called productive if the CDR3 had no stop codons and remained in frame with V and J, and every other rearrangement was called non-productive. CDR3 was defined according to IMGT convention as the region running from the second conserved V-encoded cysteine to the conserved J-encoded phenylalanine. The earlier analysis of about 590 of the donors excluded sequences that lacked an unambiguous match to a single V gene segment. In an earlier analysis of some 590 of the donors, a V segment was called functional when productive rearrangements were above 56.7%, and segregating when the standard deviation between donors exceeded 5%. To diagnose cytomegalovirus status from the catalog of TCR beta chain sequences, a statistical classification framework was built. In a later analysis, V and J genes were assigned by comparing TCR nucleotide sequences against IMGT/GENE-DB human TR gene sequences. A later analysis assigned CDR3 sequences and most-parsimonious VDJ recombination scenarios with the TCRdist pipeline. A later analysis defined each TCR beta chain by its CDR3 amino acid sequence plus V-gene family, and excluded reads lacking a unique V-gene family. A later analysis removed 550 to 700 highly shared, low-generation-probability nucleotide sequences to deal with suspected cross-contamination and a sequencing artifact. In a later analysis, a clonal expansion index for each public chain was calculated from normalized within-repertoire ranks of inferred template counts. Generation probabilities in a later analysis came from a VDJ recombination model fitted to out-of-frame rearrangements, and those results were checked against IGoR. In a later analysis, TCR-TCR, TCR-HLA and TCR-CMV co-occurrence was scored with hypergeometric tests, and a repertoire-size bias correction was applied to TCR pairs. To estimate false discovery rates, a later analysis permuted the HLA or CMV assignments 20 times. In a later analysis, co-occurring TCRs were grouped using DBSCAN, with TCRdist sequence similarity added in when clustering inside HLA-allele-positive subsets. Repertoires with fewer than 30,000 or more than 120,000 public chains, plus five repertoires with anomalous nucleotide sharing, were excluded from co-occurrence clustering. Here the immuneACCESS table is served through TCRdb, limited to in-frame sequences with V and J called. Missing clones are a known gap in these copies; in checked studies unresolved V genes cover under half, and the rest lacks a known reason. The V and J calls and clone size are taken from that table; D and trimming were inferred from the DNA. The sample table lists approximately 130,000 clones, around 75% of them with a count of one. The ten largest account for less than 9.5% of the sample.

The cohort consisted of approximately 670 healthy bone marrow donors. At the time of sampling, all cohort members were nominally healthy, though unrecorded immune exposures were likely present. The donor was CMV seropositive and belonged to the group of 250 to 300 seropositive cohort members. Each donor provided a peripheral blood sample, and peripheral blood mononuclear cells were used for TCR beta sequencing. The Qiagen DNeasy Blood Extraction Kit was used to extract genomic DNA from the blood cell samples. These data originate in a study of cytomegalovirus exposure and HLA in healthy donors (dated by TCRdb to the late 2010s). As for the study more broadly: An earlier analysis of some 600 of the donors reported 276 Gb of sequence data and 95 million to 120 million unique TCR beta sequences obtained from roughly 180 million T cells. Approximately 300 gigabases of sequencing data and 91 million or so unique TCR sequences made up an early release that covered approximately 650 HLA-typed donors. Of the roughly 400 genotyped donors, more than 75% were placed in the genetic ancestry cluster associated with self-reported Caucasian donors. The aim of the study was to test whether cataloging public T cell receptors could identify signatures of past pathogen exposure. The T cell repertoires of 666 subjects were profiled by immunosequencing and related to cytomegalovirus serostatus. Besides the first cohort of 500 to 700 subjects, a separate validation cohort made up of some 110 different subjects was used. High-throughput TCR immunosequencing, statistical association of individual TCRs with disease status, and machine learning were combined to predict cytomegalovirus infection status. A later analysis re-examined previously published TCR beta repertoires from hundreds of donors and added high-resolution HLA genotyping to investigate patterns of TCR occurrence. The later analysis used no new phenotypic data to find candidate immune exposures, relying instead on TCR beta sequences and their occurrence across donors. An earlier analysis of fewer than 700 of the donors applied high-throughput TCR beta sequencing to assess whether each TCR beta V gene segment acted as functional or pseudogenic. Donor age, sex, ethnicity and CMV serostatus were compiled alongside the repertoire data. Genome-wide SNP genotypes for about 65% of the roughly 670 donors were used in a later genetic analysis, which treated that subset as a discovery cohort. All discovery cohort repertoires had been generated on a single sequencing platform. HLA typing covered class I and class II loci at four-digit resolution. The number of typed donors differed by locus: about 620-640 for A, B, C, DRB1 and DQB1; roughly 510 for DQA1; 606 for DPA1; and about 450 for DPB1. Four or five DR-DQ haplotypes were handled as single units for association and clustering because linkage in the cohort was strong. Among about 370 genotyped donors of the cohort, an average of approximately 220,000 unique TCR beta nucleotide sequences was sequenced per donor, of which 15% to 20% were non-productive. What the study reported, not specific to this receptor: The authors suggested that the approach could potentially be generalized to other disease states and immunological phenotypes. According to a later analysis, TCR association rates differed among HLA loci, with DRB1 alleles showing the most associated TCRs and HLA-C alleles showing the fewest. In a later analysis, HLA-associated TCR beta chains were found to be more clonally expanded and to have lower generation probabilities than equally common non-associated chains. The earlier analysis of almost 600 of the donors excluded roughly 16 rarely observed V segments, including chromosome 9 orphons, because counts were too low. An earlier analysis of around 600 of the donors showed that most TCR beta V segments appeared in productive rearrangements either about 87% or about 30% of the time, which broadly matched IMGT annotations. A group of highly shared sequence variants was considered likely to be a technical artifact of the sequencing pipeline. Some IMGT-functional V segments, including TRBV6-2 and TRBV6-3, could not be distinguished by the 87-base-pair reads and were therefore excluded. While some public TCRs were present in many individuals, most TCR sequences turned up only very rarely across donors. In vitro tests confirmed that three of the cytomegalovirus-associated TCR beta chains recognize cytomegalovirus antigens. The classifier was reported to diagnose cytomegalovirus status with high specificity and sensitivity in both the original and validation cohorts. Because some donors lacked HLA typing at each locus, the association tests relied only on the typed subset. For the cohort, immune exposure information was limited to CMV serostatus. Specific HLA alleles were associated with 15,000 to 20,000 TCR beta sequences at a false discovery rate of 0.05 in a later analysis. Presence/absence analyses assumed roughly uniform sequencing depth across donors, an assumption that may not hold. Compared with the roughly 700-donor mean, donors in an Asian-associated ancestry cluster had fewer N-insertions in productive TCRs, according to a later genetic analysis. In a later analysis, most CMV-associated TCR beta chains were found to appear HLA-restricted, with HLA associations seemingly driven largely by CMV exposure. The study listed over 150 TCR beta chains as associated with cytomegalovirus. Strong co-occurrence of HLA alleles, especially DR and DQ, made assigning TCR associations to individual alleles difficult. A further reported finding was that TCR beta sequences accurately predicted the HLA-A and HLA-B alleles for most subjects in the first cohort. An association between a missense DCLRE1C variant and V-gene and J-gene trimming of TCR beta chains was found in a later genetic analysis and replicated in an independent cohort. According to a later analysis, parvovirus B19, influenza, CMV and Epstein-Barr virus appeared linked to several top co-occurrence clusters. Linkage disequilibrium might explain the correlated functional status among segregating V segments, but an unknown experimental factor could not be ruled out. This cohort had only TCR beta chains sequenced, and the lack of alpha or paired-chain data limited which features could be detected.

V loses 4 bases at its end and J loses 1 base; junction bases beyond the gene matches: 11. For CDR1 and CDR2, the germline V gene lists SGDLS and YYNGEE. Including the terminal cysteine and phenylalanine, the CDR3 comprises 18 residues. Only CDR3 DNA remains: 54 bases, in frame from the first base. Specimen: PBMCs. The V and J genes are TRBV9 and TRBJ1-3; the central 10 bases match TRBD1. The TCR was taken from a woman aged 50 to 60 in good health and CMV-seropositive. The CDR3 corresponds to CASSPRQGAKKSGNTIYF. The nucleotide sequence is given as TGTGCCAGCAGCCCAAGACAGGGGGCCAAGAAATCTGGAAACACCATATATTTT. The CDR3, completed at both ends by the reference TRBV9 and TRBJ1-3 genes, gives the full variable domain DSGVTQTPKHLITATGQRVTLRCSPRSGDLSVYWYQQSLDQGLQFLIQYYNGEERAKGNILERFSAQQFPDLHSELNLSSLELGDSALYFCASSPRQGAKKSGNTIYFGEGSWLTVV.